These 27 T cell receptor beta chains originate from one sample sequenced in a study of vaccination effects on CD4 cells after COVID-19. The assay was immunoSEQ multiplex PCR, and TCRdb's table has in-frame clones only and misses some. The table lists tens of thousands of clones, less than 80% of them singletons. Their antigens are not known. Viral peptide pools were used in the ViraFEST assay to expand antigen-specific CD4+ T cells, and sequencing came afterward. Culture lasted around eleven days before CD4+ T cell isolation. Previously uninfected by SARS-CoV-2, the vaccine recipients also showed negative nucleocapsid antibodies. Specimen: CD4+ T cells from PBMCs cultured with SARS-CoV-2 spike peptides, collected before COVID-19 vaccination. The origin of the receptors is a human donor who received a COVID-19 vaccine.

This clone was seen only a few times. This sequence joins TRBV2 and TRBJ1-5, with D perhaps matching TRBD1 (5 bases). Trimming stripped 4 bases from V and 7 bases from J, with 14 bases between. This CDR3 comprises 14 residues. Per germline, CDR1 SNHLY and CDR2 FYNNEI. This CDR3 reads CASSGGGARQPQHF. The CDR3 nucleotides read TGTGCCAGCAGTGGAGGAGGGGCACGGCAGCCCCAGCATTTT.

This sequence joins TRBV5-8 and TRBJ2-1; 8 nucleotides align to TRBD2. V was pared by 0 bases and J by 8 bases, with 13 bases of the junction left unmatched. CDR3 length equals 17 residues. Germline loops: CDR1 SGHTS, CDR2 YDEGEE. CDR3 nucleotide sequence: TGTGCCAGCAGCTTGGGACGGGAGGGCGCCTCTCGCGATGAGCAGTTCTTC. Encoded protein: CASSLGREGASRDEQFF.

The sample holds one count of this clone. V and J are TRBV5-4 and TRBJ2-2; D is possibly TRBD2 (5 bases). The germline gives CDR1 SGHNT, CDR2 YYREEE (reference sequence). The CDR3 contains 16 residues. V lost 0 bases and J 6 bases, leaving 15 bases between the germline ends. The CDR3 sequence is CASSLVASRGSGELFF. The CDR3 DNA reads TGTGCCAGCAGCTTGGTGGCTTCTCGGGGATCCGGGGAGCTGTTTTTT.

The V gene is TRBV20-1, the J gene TRBJ1-5, with 8 positions matching TRBD1. In germline, CDR1 is DFQATT, CDR2 SNEGSKA (reference sequence). There are 14 residues in the CDR3. With V trimmed by 3 bases and J by 6 bases, 7 bases remained unmatched. The CDR3 sequence is CSASLDRVGQPQHF. CDR3 bases: TGCAGTGCTAGTCTGGACAGGGTGGGTCAGCCCCAGCATTTT.

V usage is TRBV2 and J usage is TRBJ2-1, with 7 bases aligning to TRBD1. V lost 5 bases, J lost 9 bases, and 10 bases stayed unmatched. The CDR3 has 14 amino acids. Germline lookup yields CDR1 SNHLY and CDR2 FYNNEI. CDR3 coding DNA: TGTGCCAGCAGTAGGGACAGTAGTTTTGGTGAGCAGTTCTTC. Translation gives CASSRDSSFGEQFF.

The chain carries TRBV29-1 and TRBJ2-2; 8 nucleotides line up with TRBD1. The J segment lost 7 bases and the V segment lost 8 bases, leaving 6 bases of the junction unmatched. The germline V gene has CDR1 SQVTM and CDR2 ANQGSEA. The CDR3 is 12 amino acids. In DNA form, the CDR3 reads TGCAGCCTGAGACAGGGGAACGGGGAGCTGTTTTTT. This encodes CSLRQGNGELFF.

The chain uses TRBV6-5 and TRBJ2-5, with TRBD2 identical over 11 bases. Germline V lookup: CDR1 MNHEY, CDR2 SVGAGI. The V gene end was trimmed by 6 bases and the J gene end by 5 bases; junction bases not matched to a gene: 8. The CDR3 sequence is 15 residues long. The CDR3 sequence is CASSVVAGGQETQYF. The CDR3 bases are TGTGCCAGCAGCGTAGTAGCGGGGGGGCAGGAGACCCAGTACTTC.

This chain uses TRBV5-1 with TRBJ1-1, with TRBD1 matching 9 bases. V was clipped by 7 bases and J by 4 bases; unmatched bases: 8. CDR3 length: 14 residues. Looked up from germline, CDR1 is SGHRS and CDR2 is YFSETQ. Here the CDR3 reads CASRDRVDSTEAFF. In DNA, the CDR3 is TGCGCCAGCCGGGACAGGGTTGATTCCACTGAAGCTTTCTTT.

The chain joins TRBV6-6 to TRBJ2-5, with TRBD1 matching over 9 bases. Germline CDR1 and CDR2: MNHNY and SVGAGI (reference sequence). The CDR3 contains 16 residues. V was clipped by 2 bases and J by 1 base; unmatched bases: 5. CDR3 DNA: TGTGCCAGCAGTTACGGACAGGGGACCCTCCAAGAGACCCAGTACTTC. As protein: CASSYGQGTLQETQYF.

The chain recombines TRBV7-6 with TRBJ2-2, with TRBD2 as a possible D gene (5 bases). The CDR3 is made up of 16 amino acids. Trimming removed 5 bases at V and 1 base at J, with 14 bases between. Germline V CDR1 and CDR2: SGHVS, FNYEAQ. The CDR3 DNA sequence: TGTGCCAGCAGCCCACAATCCCGGGGGAACACCGGGGAGCTGTTTTTT. Translation gives CASSPQSRGNTGELFF.

The chain recombines TRBV5-1 with TRBJ1-2, with 7 nucleotides matching TRBD1. The V and J ends lost 5 bases and 0 bases, in that order; junction bases with no gene match: 7. From germline, CDR1 is SGHRS and CDR2 YFSETQ. The CDR3 has 15 amino acids. This chain's CDR3 is CASRTGWGTNYGYTF. For the CDR3, the DNA is TGCGCCAGCAGGACAGGGTGGGGTACTAACTATGGCTACACCTTC.

The chain has TRBV23-1 and TRBJ2-3; 7 bases line up with TRBD2. TRBV23-1 counts as an open reading frame of uncertain function. After removal of 0 bases from V and 2 bases from J, the junction contained 5 bases not matched to a gene. This CDR3 is built from 16 residues. CDR3 sequence: CASSQSMGGNTDTQYF. The CDR3 bases are TGCGCCAGCAGTCAATCGATGGGGGGGAACACAGATACGCAGTATTTT.

This clone appeared a single time. This sequence joins TRBV7-9 and TRBJ1-1, with D hard to call. The V end was cut by 1 base, the J end by 4 bases, with 10 bases between. The CDR3 covers 14 residues. CDR1 is SEHNR, CDR2 FQNEAQ, per germline (reference sequence). CDR3 sequence: CASSLDGVSTEAFF. CDR3 in DNA: TGTGCCAGCAGCTTAGATGGGGTGAGCACTGAAGCTTTCTTT.

This rearrangement joins TRBV3-1 (or the pseudogene TRBV3-2) to TRBJ2-3; D ambiguous. This CDR3 spans 16 amino acids. CDR1 LGHDT and CDR2 YNNKEL come from the germline V gene (reference sequence). V gave up 1 base and J gave up 1 base, with 12 bases separating them. The DNA of the CDR3 is TGTGCCAGCAGCCAAGCAGGTGTCGTGGGCACAGATACGCAGTATTTT. Translation gives CASSQAGVVGTDTQYF.

The chain links TRBV4-1 to TRBJ2-1; 8 positions match TRBD2. The J segment lost 12 bases and the V segment lost 0 bases, leaving 4 bases of the junction unmatched. The CDR3 has 13 amino acids. Germline-derived CDR1 and CDR2 are MGHRA and YSYEKL. CDR3 coding DNA: TGCGCCAGCAGCCAAGATTCCCGGGGGGGGCAGTTCTTC. Amino acid sequence: CASSQDSRGGQFF.

V is TRBV15 and J is TRBJ1-1, with TRBD1 matching 7 bases. This CDR3 is 14 amino acids long. Germline loops: CDR1 LNHNV, CDR2 YYDKDF (reference sequence). J lost 3 bases, V lost 6 bases, and 7 bases had no gene match. CDR3 loop: CATRRQGAHTEAFF. Written as DNA, the CDR3 is TGTGCCACCAGACGACAGGGTGCGCACACTGAAGCTTTCTTT.

This sequence joins TRBV3-1 (or the pseudogene TRBV3-2) and TRBJ1-3; 8 bases fit TRBD1. The J segment lost 0 bases and the V segment lost 5 bases, leaving 6 bases of the junction unmatched. The CDR3 is made up of 16 amino acids. Per germline, CDR1 LGHDT and CDR2 YNNKEL (reference sequence). The chain's CDR3 is CASSWTGRPSGNTIYF. The CDR3 nucleotides read TGTGCCAGCAGCTGGACAGGGAGGCCCTCTGGAAACACCATATATTTT.

V and J are TRBV19 and TRBJ1-2; 9 positions agree with TRBD1. V dropped 1 base and J dropped 4; count of bases not matched to a gene: 4. Germline CDR1 reads LNHDA; CDR2 reads SQIVND (reference sequence). The CDR3 runs to 15 residues. The CDR3 loop is CASSIGTGAPYGYTF. The CDR3 nucleotides read TGTGCCAGTAGTATAGGGACAGGGGCCCCCTATGGCTACACCTTC.

The V gene is TRBV10-2, the J gene TRBJ1-2; TRBD1 agrees at 7 bases. CDR1 is WSHSY and CDR2 is SAAADI in the germline V gene. V dropped 3 bases and J dropped 0; count of bases not matched to a gene: 7. The CDR3 sequence is 16 residues long. DNA of the CDR3: TGCGCCAGCAGTGAACAAAACAGGGGCGCTAACTATGGCTACACCTTC. Translated, it gives CASSEQNRGANYGYTF.

V is TRBV5-6 and J is TRBJ2-1; 12 positions agree with TRBD2. Germline CDR1 reads SGHDT; CDR2 reads YYEEEE. V trimming: 4 bases; J trimming: 6 bases; junction bases outside the gene matches: 5. The CDR3 contains 15 residues. DNA of the CDR3: TGTGCCAGCAGCCCGGGACTAGCGGGCACCAATGAGCAGTTCTTC. It specifies CASSPGLAGTNEQFF.

The chain carries TRBV6-5 and TRBJ1-1, with TRBD1 matching 7 bases. V lost 4 bases and J lost 3; bases outside the gene matches: 2. The CDR3 totals 13 residues. Germline V gives CDR1 MNHEY, CDR2 SVGAGI. CDR3 sequence: CASSFRGHTEAFF. The CDR3 DNA is TGTGCCAGCAGTTTTAGGGGGCACACTGAAGCTTTCTTT.

The gene calls are TRBV10-3 and TRBJ1-4; D call uncertain. Between the trimmed V and J ends, which lost 8 bases and 8 bases, there was a span of 15 bases. The CDR3 runs to 13 residues. Per germline, CDR1 ENHRY and CDR2 SYGVKD. The CDR3 sequence: CAIYDPGGEKLFF. The CDR3 coding sequence is TGTGCCATCTATGACCCGGGAGGGGAAAAACTGTTTTTT.

This clone has only a few counts. This chain connects TRBV9 to TRBJ2-1; 8 positions match TRBD2. The CDR3 is 17 residues long. Germline V lookup: CDR1 SGDLS, CDR2 YYNGEE. The ends lost 0 bases at V and 4 bases at J; junction bases unmatched: 9. This CDR3 is CASSVEGSGMFYNEQFF. The CDR3 DNA reads TGTGCCAGCAGCGTAGAGGGTAGCGGGATGTTTTACAATGAGCAGTTCTTC. The variable domain in full, with the rest retrieved from reference TRBV9 and TRBJ2-1, is DSGVTQTPKHLITATGQRVTLRCSPRSGDLSVYWYQQSLDQGLQFLIQYYNGEERAKGNILERFSAQQFPDLHSELNLSSLELGDSALYFCASSVEGSGMFYNEQFFGPGTRLTVL.

This chain connects TRBV19 to TRBJ2-1; tentative D call: TRBD1 (5 bases). Trimming stripped 5 bases from V and 4 bases from J, with 12 bases between. Per germline, CDR1 LNHDA and CDR2 SQIVND (reference sequence). The CDR3 contains 14 residues. This CDR3 reads CASSPGPLYNEQFF. The CDR3 DNA is TGTGCCAGTAGTCCAGGGCCTTTATACAATGAGCAGTTCTTC.

A remark on this clone: This same CDR3 is encoded by further DNA sequences in the sample. This chain connects TRBV19 to TRBJ2-7; 7 bases are shared with TRBD2. With V trimmed by 5 bases and J by 4 bases, 11 bases remained unmatched. The length of the CDR3 is 15 residues. From germline, CDR1 is LNHDA and CDR2 SQIVND (reference sequence). For the CDR3, the DNA is TGTGCCAGTAGTCGTTACCGGGACTATCAATACGAGCAGTACTTC. Translation: CASSRYRDYQYEQYF.

The rearrangement uses TRBV6-4 and TRBJ2-3, with TRBD2 as a possible D gene (5 bases). This CDR3 is built from 19 residues. V dropped 8 bases and J dropped 0 bases, with 27 bases sitting between them. In germline, CDR1 is MRHNA, CDR2 SNTAGT. The CDR3 DNA follows: TGTGCCAGCTTCATCTCCGAAGAGGGAAATGTGGGTAGCACAGATACGCAGTATTTT. Amino acid sequence: CASFISEEGNVGSTDTQYF.

This clone was counted only a few times. This rearrangement joins TRBV2 to TRBJ2-7; D gene unclear. Trimming stripped 2 bases from V and 3 bases from J, with 14 bases between. CDR3 length equals 15 residues. The germline CDR1 and CDR2 sequences are SNHLY and FYNNEI. This chain's CDR3 is CASSEKVLVRYEQYF. The CDR3 DNA sequence: TGTGCCAGCAGTGAAAAGGTCCTGGTTCGCTACGAGCAGTACTTC.